Described below is a single T cell receptor (beta chain) sequence and its context. Its matching antigen is unknown. Other DNA sequences from this sample encode an identical CDR3 as well. This CDR3 is 15 amino acids long. After removal of 5 bases from V and 4 bases from J, the junction contained 6 bases not matched to a gene. Germline CDR1 reads SGHTA; CDR2 reads FQGNSA. The data originate from a study of Tregs in tolerant kidney transplant recipients. Related graft donors supplied nonmyeloablative bone marrow transplants, and mixed chimerism was transient. CD4+CD25+CD127- Tregs, CD4+CD25- non-Tregs, CD4 and CD8 cells were sorted. General study findings and limits: The small number of patients limits these findings pending further validation. Changing PCR primers prevented nucleotide comparison between some patients' samples.

Libraries were prepared by immunoSEQ multiplex PCR; TCRdb keeps only in-frame clonotypes and omits some of them. The repertoire holds 50,000 to 55,000 clones, with about 90% as singletons. Sequencing was performed on CD8+ T cells from blood (PBMCs), taken 24 months after the transplant. The TCR sequence derives from a human patient who received a combined kidney and bone marrow transplant. Some T cells may have originated in the graft donor. This chain links TRBV7-2 with TRBJ2-1, with 9 nucleotides matching TRBD2. The CDR3 sequence is CASSPTSGPYNEQFF. In DNA, the CDR3 is TGTGCCAGCAGCCCAACTAGCGGGCCATACAATGAGCAGTTCTTC.